Presented here are 6 T cell receptor beta chains from one specimen sequenced in a study of response to subunit inactivated influenza vaccine. TCRdb processed the RT-PCR reads anew with MiXCR; each CDR3 protein has one entry. The repertoire has roughly 630,000 distinct CDR3 sequences, around 15% of them found once; the top ten carry 7.5% to 8%. Sequenced here: PBMCs from blood, sampled about 14 days before vaccination. The receptors here all came from a man aged 50-59 years who received an inactivated influenza vaccine.

The chain has TRBV10-3 and TRBJ2-3, with 11 bases matching TRBD1. The CDR3 is 15 amino acids. Germline-derived CDR1 and CDR2 are ENHRY and SYGVKD. J was trimmed by 8 bases and V by 3 bases; bases with no gene match: 7. DNA of the CDR3: TGTGCCATCAGTGATATGGACAGGGGGCGGGGTACGCAGTATTTT. This translates into CAISDMDRGRGTQYF.

A few counts support this clonotype. The chain employs TRBV12-3 or TRBV12-4 and TRBJ1-1; 7 bases match TRBD1. Losses at the gene ends were 3 bases for V and 3 bases for J; bases not matched to a gene: 4. This CDR3 is built from 14 residues. The CDR3 here is CASSFQGGYTEAFF. The CDR3 region has the DNA TGTGCCAGCAGTTTTCAGGGGGGGTACACTGAAGCTTTCTTT.

The rearrangement uses TRBV6-1 and TRBJ1-2; unclear D gene. V shed 3 bases and J shed 0 bases, with 11 bases lying between them. Germline-derived CDR1 and CDR2 are MNHNS and SASEGT. CDR3 length equals 15 residues. The CDR3 sequence: CASSDQKDANYGYTF. The DNA for the CDR3 is TGTGCCAGCAGTGACCAGAAGGATGCTAACTATGGCTACACCTTC.

This chain joins TRBV25-1 and TRBJ2-1; 11 bases agree with TRBD2. V shed 3 bases and J 6 bases; nucleotides not matched to a gene: 7. Germline-derived CDR1 and CDR2 are MGHDK and SYGVNS. The CDR3 sequence is 16 residues long. The CDR3 is CASSELAGGPSNEQFF. CDR3 bases: TGTGCCAGCAGTGAGTTAGCGGGGGGGCCGAGCAATGAGCAGTTCTTC.

This clonotype turned up a few times. V gene TRBV20-1 combines with J gene TRBJ2-4, with D possibly being TRBD1 (5 bases). The CDR3 covers 15 residues. Germline CDR1 reads DFQATT; CDR2 reads SNEGSKA (reference sequence). Trimming removed 6 bases at V and 0 bases at J, with 15 bases between. The chain's CDR3 is CSAPGQGLAKNIQYF. DNA of the CDR3: TGCAGTGCCCCTGGACAAGGCTTAGCCAAAAACATTCAGTACTTC.

The sample holds a few counts of this clonotype. The rearrangement uses TRBV28 and TRBJ2-7; 7 bases fit TRBD1. This CDR3 spans 16 amino acids. Germline trimming cut 5 bases from V and 2 bases from J; bases unmatched to any gene: 12. Germline V CDR1 and CDR2: MDHEN, SYDVKM. The CDR3 DNA follows: TGTGCCAGCAGTATAAGCCCCGGGACAGTTCCCTACGAGCAGTACTTC. It is translated as CASSISPGTVPYEQYF.